These 32 T cell receptor beta chains share one sample of origin, sequenced in a study of shared clonotypes between healthy human individuals. Libraries were prepared by immunoSEQ multiplex PCR; TCRdb keeps only in-frame clonotypes and omits some of them. The table includes 190,000 or so clones, 90% to 95% detected once. Sequencing was carried out using naive CD4+ T cells sorted from blood. As to subset: CD45RA+ positively selected. The origin of the receptors is a woman in her 30s in good health.

The chain uses TRBV4-1 and TRBJ2-5, with TRBD2 as a possible D gene (5 bases). Germline CDR1 and CDR2: MGHRA and YSYEKL. The CDR3 is made up of 14 amino acids. With 4 bases removed from V and 7 bases from J, the gap between germline ends came to 16 bases. The CDR3 loop is CASSPTTAEGTQYF. DNA for the CDR3: TGCGCCAGCAGCCCAACTACCGCCGAGGGGACCCAGTACTTC.

The chain recombines TRBV4-1 with TRBJ1-5; possibly TRBD1 for D (5 bases). Between the trimmed V and J ends, which lost 1 base and 4 bases, there was a span of 17 bases. The CDR3 sequence is 17 residues long. Looked up from germline, CDR1 is MGHRA and CDR2 is YSYEKL. The CDR3 DNA is TGCGCCAGCAGCCAAGGGAGGGGAAGGGTCGAGAATCAGCCCCAGCATTTT. Protein: CASSQGRGRVENQPQHF.

CDR3 coding DNA: TGTGCCAGCAGCCTCTCGGGGACTCAGGGCACTGAAGCTTTCTTT. This gives the protein CASSLSGTQGTEAFF. The chain employs TRBV11-2 and TRBJ1-1; D is possibly TRBD1 (5 bases). The germline V gene has CDR1 SGHAT and CDR2 FQNNGV. This CDR3 contains 15 residues. With 5 bases removed from V and 4 bases from J, the gap between germline ends came to 17 bases.

This clone was observed a single time. The CDR3 protein is CASSSSRYEQYF. CDR3 in DNA: TGTGCCAGCAGCTCCTCCCGCTACGAGCAGTACTTC. This chain connects TRBV28 to TRBJ2-5; D ambiguous. The end of the DNA fits TRBJ2-7 better, so the J call may be wrong. The CDR3 length is 12 residues. The germline CDR1 and CDR2 sequences are MDHEN and SYDVKM.

CDR3 region: CAWGSFSGNTIYF. The CDR3 DNA follows: TGTGCCTGGGGGTCCTTCTCTGGAAACACCATATATTTT. The rearrangement uses TRBV30 and TRBJ1-3; no firm D call. In germline, CDR1 is GTSNPN, CDR2 SVGIG (reference sequence). Trimming removed 5 bases from V and 0 bases from J, with 8 bases in between. CDR3 length: 13 amino acids.

The V and J genes are TRBV27 and TRBJ1-1, with 8 bases matching TRBD1. Trimming at V came to 3 bases and at J to 2 bases, leaving 5 bases not matched to a gene. CDR1 is MNHEY and CDR2 is SMNVEV in the germline V gene (reference sequence). The CDR3 runs 15 residues. CDR3 sequence (DNA): TGTGCCAGCAGTTTGACAGGGGCTGGAAACACTGAAGCTTTCTTT. Protein product: CASSLTGAGNTEAFF.

This rearrangement joins TRBV9 to TRBJ2-2; D is ambiguous. Germline CDR1 SGDLS, CDR2 YYNGEE. The CDR3 is 15 amino acids. V was clipped by 2 bases and J by 2 bases, with 10 bases between them. CDR3 sequence: CASSVGNLNTGELFF. DNA of the CDR3: TGTGCCAGCAGCGTGGGTAACCTAAACACCGGGGAGCTGTTTTTT.

The genes are TRBV2 and TRBJ2-2; D might be TRBD1 or TRBD2, each matching 5 bases. Germline assignment: CDR1 SNHLY and CDR2 FYNNEI. The CDR3 covers 15 residues. The V gene lost 7 bases and the J gene lost 7 bases, with 19 bases spanning the gap. CDR3 residues: CASTYQGPFVGELFF. CDR3 bases: TGTGCCAGCACGTACCAGGGACCGTTCGTCGGGGAGCTGTTTTTT.

The chain joins TRBV28 to TRBJ2-5; D perhaps matches TRBD1 (6 bases). The DNA end is a closer match to TRBJ2-7, so the J assignment may be wrong. CDR1 MDHEN and CDR2 SYDVKM come from the germline V gene. The CDR3 contains 15 residues. The CDR3 here is CASSLYQGSSYEQYF. In DNA form, the CDR3 reads TGTGCCAGCAGTTTATATCAGGGGAGCTCCTACGAGCAGTACTTC.

The V call is TRBV6-4, the J call TRBJ2-1, with no clear D. The CDR3 spans 13 residues. The V end lost 5 bases, the J end lost 0 bases, and 5 bases lay between the germline ends. The germline gives CDR1 MRHNA, CDR2 SNTAGT. The CDR3 sequence is CASSRNSYNEQFF. The DNA for the CDR3 is TGTGCCAGCAGTAGGAACTCCTACAATGAGCAGTTCTTC.

The J gene is TRBJ1-5, the V gene TRBV5-3, with D uncertain. TRBV5-3 is an open reading frame, and its role is uncertain. Between the trimmed V and J ends, which lost 0 bases and 7 bases, there was a span of 2 bases. CDR3 length: 11 amino acids. CDR3 DNA sequence: TGTGCCAGAAGCTTGGGCCAGCCCCAGCATTTT. Translation gives CARSLGQPQHF.

This chain uses TRBV7-7 with TRBJ2-5; TRBD1 aligns across 12 bases. Looked up from germline, CDR1 is SSHAT and CDR2 is FNYEAQ (reference sequence). The CDR3 consists of 16 residues. J was trimmed by 5 bases and V by 1 base; bases with no gene match: 5. The CDR3 sequence: CASSLGGTGGLETQYF. CDR3 DNA: TGTGCCAGCAGCTTAGGGGGGACAGGGGGCTTGGAGACCCAGTACTTC.

This chain uses TRBV5-1 with TRBJ2-7, with D perhaps given as TRBD1 or TRBD2 (5 bases each). CDR1 and CDR2 (germline): SGHRS, YFSETQ. This CDR3 has 13 residues. The V gene lost 4 bases and the J gene lost 5 bases, with 13 bases spanning the gap. The CDR3 loop is CASSGGQYHEQYF. The CDR3 region has the DNA TGCGCCAGCAGCGGGGGTCAGTACCACGAGCAGTACTTC.

This clone was observed a single time. The chain employs TRBV12-2 and TRBJ2-5. TRBV12-2 is described as a pseudogene. This CDR3 has 16 amino acids. CDR3 DNA sequence: TGTGCAAGTCGCTTAGTAATAAGGGTACGACAAGAGACCCAGTACTTC. Encoded protein: CASRLVIRVRQETQYF.

The chain uses TRBV5-4 and TRBJ2-7; D is possibly TRBD1 (5 bases). Trimming shortened V by 0 bases and J by 5 bases, and 15 bases separated the two germline ends. Germline-derived CDR1 and CDR2 are SGHNT and YYREEE (reference sequence). The CDR3 length is 15 residues. Here the CDR3 DNA reads TGTGCCAGCAGCTTGGAAGGCGGCAGGGCAGACGAGCAGTACTTC. As protein: CASSLEGGRADEQYF. The entire variable domain, with the rest obtained from reference TRBV5-4 and TRBJ2-7, is as follows: ETGVTQSPTHLIKTRGQQVTLRCSSQSGHNTVSWYQQALGQGPQFIFQYYREEENGRGNFPPRFSGLQFPNYSSELNVNALELDDSALYLCASSLEGGRADEQYFGPGTRLTVT.

V usage is TRBV11-2 and J usage is TRBJ2-3, with unresolved D. The V end was cut by 3 bases, the J end by 2 bases, with 12 bases between. The CDR3 length is 15 residues. Per the germline V gene, CDR1 is SGHAT and CDR2 is FQNNGV. CDR3 coding DNA: TGTGCCAGCAGCTTTCGTAGTTATACCACAGATACGCAGTATTTT. Translating gives CASSFRSYTTDTQYF.

The V call is TRBV28, the J call TRBJ1-2; D unclear. This CDR3 is built from 12 residues. Germline CDR1 and CDR2: MDHEN and SYDVKM. Trimming shortened V by 8 bases and J by 8 bases, and 15 bases separated the two germline ends. The CDR3 region is CASSSASSGYTF. In DNA, the CDR3 is TGTGCCAGCTCGTCAGCGTCCTCAGGCTACACCTTC.

The V and J genes are TRBV7-9 and TRBJ1-1; D may be TRBD1 (5 bases). This CDR3 has 13 amino acids. The germline CDR1 and CDR2 sequences are SEHNR and FQNEAQ (reference sequence). Trimming left V 0 bases short and J 7 bases short, with 9 bases between. The CDR3 coding sequence is TGTGCCAGCAGCTTAGCAGGGGTGAATGAAGCTTTCTTT. This encodes CASSLAGVNEAFF.

The J gene is TRBJ1-1, the V gene TRBV7-2; no definite D call. V lost 5 bases and J 0 bases, leaving 7 bases between the germline ends. Germline CDR1 SGHTA, CDR2 FQGNSA. This CDR3 has 13 amino acids. The CDR3 reads CASSRNMNTEAFF. Written as DNA, the CDR3 is TGTGCCAGCAGCCGAAACATGAACACTGAAGCTTTCTTT.

This sequence joins TRBV27 and TRBJ2-7, with TRBD1 matching 8 bases. Germline values: CDR1 MNHEY, CDR2 SMNVEV (reference sequence). J lost 5 bases, V lost 5 bases, and 8 bases had no gene match. The CDR3 totals 14 residues. The CDR3 loop reads CASSARQGYHEQYF. The CDR3 bases are TGTGCCAGCAGTGCCCGACAGGGGTATCACGAGCAGTACTTC.

The chain combines TRBV28 with TRBJ2-7; 8 bases map to TRBD1. From germline, CDR1 is MDHEN and CDR2 SYDVKM. The trim removed 3 bases at V and 4 bases at J, leaving 5 bases unmatched. The CDR3 consists of 14 residues. In DNA, the CDR3 is TGTGCCAGCAGTTTTTCAGGGGGCTCTTACGAGCAGTACTTC. It encodes CASSFSGGSYEQYF.

This chain joins TRBV7-9 and TRBJ1-1; maybe TRBD1 (5 bases). There are 16 residues in the CDR3. The germline V gene has CDR1 SEHNR and CDR2 FQNEAQ (reference sequence). The V end was cut by 5 bases, the J end by 1 base, with 17 bases between. In DNA form, the CDR3 reads TGTGCCAGCAGCCTAAACCCGGGACTGAAGAACACTGAAGCTTTCTTT. Protein sequence: CASSLNPGLKNTEAFF.

The genes are TRBV11-2 and TRBJ2-3; 9 positions match TRBD2. Losses at the gene ends were 0 bases for V and 0 bases for J; bases not matched to a gene: 4. Germline V lookup: CDR1 SGHAT, CDR2 FQNNGV. This CDR3 has 17 amino acids. The CDR3 bases are TGTGCCAGCAGCTTAGAGGCTAGCGGGACTAGCACAGATACGCAGTATTTT. It translates to CASSLEASGTSTDTQYF.

V is TRBV7-9 and J is TRBJ1-2; D is unclear. The CDR3 consists of 12 residues. V was pared by 3 bases and J by 7 bases, with 9 bases between. Germline CDR1 reads SEHNR; CDR2 reads FQNEAQ (reference sequence). The CDR3, as DNA: TGTGCCAGCAGCTTGGCATATATTGGCTACACCTTC. Its protein product is CASSLAYIGYTF.

This rearrangement joins TRBV27 to TRBJ2-5, with TRBD1 matching over 10 bases. The assigned J gene may be wrong: the sequence end matches TRBJ2-7 better. Germline-derived CDR1 and CDR2 are MNHEY and SMNVEV (reference sequence). The CDR3 totals 16 residues. The CDR3, as DNA: TGTGCCAGCAGTTTAAGCGGGACAGGGGCCTCCTACGAGCAGTACTTC. This sequence encodes CASSLSGTGASYEQYF.

The V gene is TRBV5-1, the J gene TRBJ2-2; 8 bases match TRBD1. CDR1 is SGHRS and CDR2 is YFSETQ in the germline V gene. V trimming: 0 bases; J trimming: 2 bases; junction bases outside the gene matches: 6. This CDR3 has 17 residues. The CDR3 bases are TGCGCCAGCAGCTTGGGTTGGACAGGGAGAAACACCGGGGAGCTGTTTTTT. This encodes CASSLGWTGRNTGELFF.

V usage is TRBV6-6 and J usage is TRBJ2-2, with 10 bases fitting TRBD2. The CDR3 is 14 residues long. The germline V gene has CDR1 MNHNY and CDR2 SVGAGI (reference sequence). Unmatched junction bases numbered 6, after V lost 8 bases and J lost 6 bases. The CDR3 nucleotides read TGTGCCAGCGCTCAAGCGGGAGGGCCCGGGGAGCTGTTTTTT. Translated: CASAQAGGPGELFF.

This chain connects TRBV11-2 to TRBJ2-1; no firm D call. V lost 6 bases and J 7 bases, leaving 7 bases between the germline ends. Germline V gene lookup returns CDR1 SGHAT and CDR2 FQNNGV. The CDR3 is 11 amino acids. This chain's CDR3 is CASRGWNEQFF. The CDR3 region has the DNA TGTGCCAGCAGGGGGTGGAATGAGCAGTTCTTC.

This chain links TRBV6-5 with TRBJ2-7, with a tentative D call TRBD2 (6 bases). Per germline, CDR1 MNHEY and CDR2 SVGAGI. The CDR3 extends over 12 amino acids. Between the trimmed V and J ends, which lost 5 bases and 10 bases, there was a span of 15 bases. In nucleotides, the CDR3 is TGTGCCAGCAGTAATCCCGGGGGTCCACAGTACTTC. Translated: CASSNPGGPQYF.

The chain links TRBV5-6 to TRBJ1-2; the D gene is possibly TRBD1 (6 bases). This CDR3 is 15 amino acids long. Trimming took 5 bases from V and 0 from J, leaving 14 bases between them. In germline, CDR1 is SGHDT, CDR2 YYEEEE. CDR3 sequence: CASSPRGNSNYGYTF. DNA of the CDR3: TGTGCCAGCAGTCCTAGGGGGAACTCTAACTATGGCTACACCTTC.

The chain uses TRBV5-4 and TRBJ2-3; no clear D. The CDR3 has 13 amino acids. Germline V gene sequence: CDR1 SGHNT, CDR2 YYREEE (reference sequence). V was clipped by 3 bases and J by 3 bases, with 8 bases between them. CDR3 DNA sequence: TGTGCCAGCAGCTCAACCGGTACAGATACGCAGTATTTT. Translating it yields CASSSTGTDTQYF.

Concerning this clone itself: The junction shows a germline mismatch at one end, possibly a read error. The chain is built from TRBV20-1 and TRBJ2-7, with TRBD1 matching 7 bases. CDR3 length equals 11 residues. In germline, CDR1 is DFQATT, CDR2 SNEGSKA (reference sequence). This chain's CDR3 is CSVRGGHEQYF. CDR3 nucleotides: TGCAGTGTTAGAGGGGGCCACGAGCAGTACTTC.